What follows is one T cell receptor beta chain and its context. These data belong to a study of blood T cell repertoires in COVID-19. The overall study: Whether acute or convalescent, the COVID-19 samples came from the United States, Italy and Spain. Sources were T cells, B-cell-depleted T cells, or PBMCs; the material itself was cDNA or gDNA.

Authors' methods: How many nucleated cells were present was estimated from reference gene primer amplification. TCRdb keeps only in-frame clones here, not all; method: immunoSEQ multiplex PCR. From that table come the V and J calls and clone size; the DNA was used to work out D and trimming. Of over 45,000 clones detected, about nine tenths appear once; the ten largest clones hold less than 30%. Germline CDR1 is ENHRY and CDR2 is SYGVKD. CDR3 length: 15 residues. With 2 bases clipped from V and 3 bases from J, the junction kept 5 bases outside the gene matches. This clonotype was sampled from a woman of 80 years or more with acute or convalescent COVID-19. Sequencing was performed on peripheral blood. This chain uses TRBV10-3 with TRBJ2-7, with 9 bases that match TRBD2. The CDR3 spells CAISEASGAFYEQYF. In nucleotides, the CDR3 is TGTGCCATCAGTGAGGCTAGCGGGGCCTTCTACGAGCAGTACTTC.